Presented here are 10 T cell receptor beta chains from one specimen sequenced in a study of tissue T cells after allogeneic stem cell transplantation. TCRdb's copy holds only in-frame clones and misses some; the assay was immunoSEQ multiplex PCR. The sample contains around 5,000 clones, 45% to 55% of which appear only once. Stated time point: mouse harvest day 14 after allogeneic transplant. The graft held 10^6 splenic CD5+ T cells and 10^7 T-cell-depleted bone marrow cells. Sequenced input: gut tissue. These TCRs come from a female BALB/c mouse given C57BL/6 T cells with graft-versus-host disease after an allogeneic hematopoietic cell transplant.

Judged by abundance, this clone is medium-sized. Mouse gene names and germline throughout. The read gets to within 1 residue of the CDR3 end, and the germline J gene fills in the rest. The V call is TRBV4, the J call TRBJ2-7; 13 bases agree with TRBD2. CDR3 length: 15 amino acids. CDR1 and CDR2 (germline): LGHDT, YNNKQL (reference sequence). V was clipped by 5 bases and J by 7 bases; unmatched bases: 8. The sequenced CDR3 bases are TGTGCCAGCAGCCCGGACTGGGGGGGCGCCGGGGAACAGTAC. Its translation: CASSPDWGGAGEQY. The whole CDR3 sequence reads CASSPDWGGAGEQYF.

In this sample, this clone turned up a few times. Germline and genes: mouse. The read falls 1 residue short of the CDR3 end, and the missing part is taken from the germline J gene. This chain uses TRBV26 with TRBJ1-3; D is undetermined. V was pared by 4 bases and J by 0 bases, with 7 bases between. From germline, CDR1 is KGHPV and CDR2 FQNQEV (reference sequence). The CDR3 length is 14 residues. Incomplete CDR3 DNA: TGTGCCAGCAGTCACGACATTTCTGGAAATACGCTCTAT. The encoded protein is CASSHDISGNTLY. In full, the CDR3 is CASSHDISGNTLYF.

This clone has just one count. Gene names follow the mouse nomenclature. Sequencing ends 1 residue short of the CDR3 end; the germline J gene provides the rest. The V call is TRBV26, the J call TRBJ2-5; 8 nucleotides align to TRBD1. V shed 5 bases and J 6 bases; nucleotides not matched to a gene: 4. Germline V lookup: CDR1 KGHPV, CDR2 FQNQEV (reference sequence). The CDR3 extends over 13 amino acids. The CDR3 DNA, read in part, is TGTGCCAGCAGTGCAGGGGGCGCTGACACCCAGTAC. Residues: CASSAGGADTQY. The full CDR3 reads CASSAGGADTQYF.

To note about this clone: Gene names denote mouse genes. The sequence runs out 1 residue before the end of the CDR3; the remainder is reconstructed from the germline J gene. The gene calls are TRBV3 and TRBJ1-1; D perhaps matches TRBD1 (6 bases). The CDR3 is made up of 13 amino acids. The V gene lost 4 bases and the J gene lost 1 base, with 7 bases spanning the gap. Per the germline V gene, CDR1 is SNHLY and CDR2 is FYNGKV (reference sequence). Partial CDR3 DNA: TGTGCCAGCAGCTCAGGGGTAAACACAGAAGTCTTC. This translates into CASSSGVNTEVF. The full CDR3 is CASSSGVNTEVFF.

About this clone: All gene names here are mouse names. The CDR3 goes on 1 residue after the read ends, and that part is filled in from the germline J gene. Other nucleotide sequences in the sample specify the same CDR3. The chain couples TRBV13-3 to TRBJ2-5, with D possibly matching TRBD1 (6 bases). The V gene's germline CDR1 is NNHDY and CDR2 SYVADS. Trimming took off 2 bases at V and 6 bases at J, with 7 bases between the two ends. The CDR3 spans 12 residues. The CDR3 sequence: CASSDQGDTQYF. The sequenced part of the CDR3 DNA is TGTGCCAGCAGTGACCAGGGGGACACCCAGTAC.

With respect to this clone: Gene names and germline refer to mouse. The read stops 1 residue short of the end of the CDR3; the missing end is completed from the germline J gene. The rearrangement links TRBV1 to TRBJ2-1, with TRBD2 matching over 8 bases. The CDR3 runs 15 residues. J lost 6 bases, V lost 0 bases, and 4 bases had no gene match. Germline CDR1 reads NSQYPW; CDR2 reads LRSPGD (reference sequence). CDR3 bases read: TGCACCTGCAGTGCAGATCTGGGGGGTTTTGCTGAGCAGTTC. It codes for CTCSADLGGFAEQF. The full CDR3 protein reads CTCSADLGGFAEQFF.

In regard to this clone: Germline and genes: mouse. The CDR3 is cut off 1 residue early in the read; its end comes from the germline J gene. This chain links TRBV31 with TRBJ1-3, with D possibly matching TRBD1 (5 bases). CDR3 length: 12 amino acids. From germline, CDR1 is GKSSPN and CDR2 SITVG. Trimming pared 7 bases from V and 0 bases from J, leaving 7 bases between. The part of the CDR3 DNA that was read is TGTGCCTTCCAGGGTTCTGGAAATACGCTCTAT. Protein product: CAFQGSGNTLY. The entire CDR3 is CAFQGSGNTLYF.

As for this clone: Gene labels here are mouse ones. Read data end 1 residue before the CDR3 end; the end is taken from the germline J gene. V and J are TRBV1 and TRBJ2-5, with 8 positions matching TRBD2. The CDR3 consists of 14 residues. V shed 0 bases, J shed 7 bases, and the junction held 3 bases outside the gene matches. From germline, CDR1 is NSQYPW and CDR2 LRSPGD (reference sequence). Incomplete CDR3 DNA: TGCACCTGCAGTGCAGATTCTGGGGGGAACACCCAGTAC. Translation: CTCSADSGGNTQY. The full CDR3 protein is CTCSADSGGNTQYF.

In the case of this clone: The genes and germline here are from mouse. The read is 1 residue too short to cover the CDR3 end, so that end is filled in from the germline J gene. The chain is built from TRBV15 and TRBJ2-4; 7 bases are a match to TRBD1. Germline V lookup: CDR1 SGHND, CDR2 FRSKSL. V lost 6 bases to trimming and J lost 2 bases; unmatched junction nucleotides: 5. CDR3 length equals 14 residues. The part of the CDR3 DNA that was read is TGTGCCAGCAGGACAGGGAACGATCAAAACACCTTGTAC. The encoded protein is CASRTGNDQNTLY. In full, the CDR3 is CASRTGNDQNTLYF.

This clone is large within its sample. Gene names refer to mouse genes. Coverage ceases 1 residue before the CDR3 finishes, and the germline J gene fills in the end. The V and J genes are TRBV12-2 and TRBJ2-7; 8 bases are a match to TRBD2. The CDR3 sequence is 13 residues long. The V gene end was trimmed by 1 base and the J gene end by 3 bases; junction bases not matched to a gene: 1. Germline V CDR1 and CDR2: SGHLS, HYDKME. The covered CDR3 bases are TGTGCCAGCTCTCTAGACTGGGGCTATGAACAGTAC. Amino acids: CASSLDWGYEQY. In full, the CDR3 is CASSLDWGYEQYF.